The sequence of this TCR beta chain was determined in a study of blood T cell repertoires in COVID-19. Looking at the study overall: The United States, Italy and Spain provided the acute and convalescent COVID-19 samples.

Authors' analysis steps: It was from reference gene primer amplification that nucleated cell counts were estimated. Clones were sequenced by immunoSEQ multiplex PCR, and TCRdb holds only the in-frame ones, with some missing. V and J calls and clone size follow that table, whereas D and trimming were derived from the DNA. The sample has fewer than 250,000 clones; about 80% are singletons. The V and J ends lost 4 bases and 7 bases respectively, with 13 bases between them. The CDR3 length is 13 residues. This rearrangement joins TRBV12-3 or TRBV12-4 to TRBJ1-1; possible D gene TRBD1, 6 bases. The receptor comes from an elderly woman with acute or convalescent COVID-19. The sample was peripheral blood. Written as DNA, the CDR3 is TGTGCCAGCAGTTCGACAGGAGGTGGTGAAGCTTTCTTT. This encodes CASSSTGGGEAFF.